This T cell receptor beta chain originates from a study of T cell repertoires in cytomegalovirus infection. This clonotype was picked up many times. Antigen unknown. V gave up 5 bases and J gave up 2 bases; unmatched junction bases: 17. Germline CDR1 and CDR2: SGHVS and FQNEAQ. The length of the CDR3 is 19 residues. TCRdb analysed the reads with MiXCR anew, one entry per CDR3 protein. Seen here are approximately 1,000,000 distinct CDR3 sequences, approximately 31% observed once, and the top ten hold around an eighth. This TCR came from a human donor in good health (CMV status not recorded). Some clones in this sample may be carry-over from other donors' samples. This rearrangement joins TRBV7-8 to TRBJ2-1; 8 bases match TRBD2. The sample in question was cultured CD8+ T cells from PBMCs, obtained from culture after CMV antigen stimulation. In DNA, the CDR3 is TGTGCCAGCAGCCTAAGCGCAAGCGGGGGCCTTCTCCCCTACAATGAGCAGTTCTTC. Amino acid sequence: CASSLSASGGLLPYNEQFF.